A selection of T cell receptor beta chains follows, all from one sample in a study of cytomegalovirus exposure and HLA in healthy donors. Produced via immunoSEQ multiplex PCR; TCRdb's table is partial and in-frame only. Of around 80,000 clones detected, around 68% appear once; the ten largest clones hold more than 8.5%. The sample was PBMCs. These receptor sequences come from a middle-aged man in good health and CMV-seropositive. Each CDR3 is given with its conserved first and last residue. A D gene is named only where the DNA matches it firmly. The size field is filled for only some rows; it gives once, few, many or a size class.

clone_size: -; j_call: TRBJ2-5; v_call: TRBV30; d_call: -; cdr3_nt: TGTGCCTGGAGTGTACCCGGGGGAGAGACCCAGTACTTC; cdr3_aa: CAWSVPGGETQYF
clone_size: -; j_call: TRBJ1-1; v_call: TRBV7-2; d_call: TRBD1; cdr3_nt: TGTGCCAGCTGGGGACAGGGGGACACTGAAGCTTTCTTT; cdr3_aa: CASWGQGDTEAFF
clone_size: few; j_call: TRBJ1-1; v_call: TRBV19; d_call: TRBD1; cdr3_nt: TGTGCCAGTAGTGTACGGGACAGAGGGGCTGAAGCTTTCTTT; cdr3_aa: CASSVRDRGAEAFF
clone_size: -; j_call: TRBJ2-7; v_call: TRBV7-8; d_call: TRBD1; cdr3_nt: TGTGCCAGCAAGAGTACCGGGACAGGGGGCAAAGAGCAGTACTTC; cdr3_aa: CASKSTGTGGKEQYF
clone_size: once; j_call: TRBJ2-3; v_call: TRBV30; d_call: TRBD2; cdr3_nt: TGTGCGGGGGGACCGAGCGGGGGTACAGATACGCAGTATTTT; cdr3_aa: CAGGPSGGTDTQYF
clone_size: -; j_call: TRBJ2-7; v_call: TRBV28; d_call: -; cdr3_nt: TGTGCCAGCCTGGGACTTAGCTCCTACGAGCAGTACTTC; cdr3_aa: CASLGLSSYEQYF
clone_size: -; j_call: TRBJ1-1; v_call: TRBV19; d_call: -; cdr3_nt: TGTGCCAGTAGCTTACAGGTTTCAAAGAACACTGAAGCTTTCTTT; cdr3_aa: CASSLQVSKNTEAFF
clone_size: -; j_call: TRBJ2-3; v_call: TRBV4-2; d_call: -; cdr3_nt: TGTGCCAGCAGCCAGTTTTCTAGCGTCGGGGCCACAGATACGCAGTATTTT; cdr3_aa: CASSQFSSVGATDTQYF
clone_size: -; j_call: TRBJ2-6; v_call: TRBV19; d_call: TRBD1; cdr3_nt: TGTGCCAGTAGTATAGCCCCGGGGACAGGGGGCTGGGATGGGGCCAACGTCCTGACTTTC; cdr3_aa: CASSIAPGTGGWDGANVLTF
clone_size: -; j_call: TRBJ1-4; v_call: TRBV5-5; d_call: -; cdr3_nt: TGTGCCAGCAGCCTTCCCGGGGAAAAACTGTTTTTT; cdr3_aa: CASSLPGEKLFF
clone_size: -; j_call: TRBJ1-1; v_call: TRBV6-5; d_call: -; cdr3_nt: TGTGCCAGCAGTTATTCCTGGAACACTGAAGCTTTCTTT; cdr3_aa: CASSYSWNTEAFF
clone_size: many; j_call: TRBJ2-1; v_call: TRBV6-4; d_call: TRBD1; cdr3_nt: TGTGCCAGCAGTGACTCGGGACAGGGGGGTAATGAGCAGTTCTTC; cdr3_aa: CASSDSGQGGNEQFF
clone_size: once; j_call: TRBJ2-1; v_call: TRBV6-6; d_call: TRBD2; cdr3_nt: TGTGCCAGCACCCCCCCGTGGACTAGATCAAATGAGCAGTTCTTC; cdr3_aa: CASTPPWTRSNEQFF
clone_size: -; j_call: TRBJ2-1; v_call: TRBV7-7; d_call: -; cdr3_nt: TGTGCCAGCAGCTCCTCCGGCTACAATGAGCAGTTCTTC; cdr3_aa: CASSSSGYNEQFF
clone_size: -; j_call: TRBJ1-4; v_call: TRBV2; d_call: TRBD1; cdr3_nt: TGTGCCAGCAAGGGGGCCAGAGGTGGAGAAAAACTGTTTTTT; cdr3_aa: CASKGARGGEKLFF
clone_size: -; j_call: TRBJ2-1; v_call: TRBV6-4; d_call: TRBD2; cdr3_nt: TGTGCCAGCAGTGACCCTAGCGGGAGGACGTTCTTC; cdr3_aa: CASSDPSGRTFF